There are a few counts of the clone carrying this TCR beta chain. Its antigen is not known. TCR beta VDJ and CDR3 profiling used genomic DNA as template. TCRdb itself ran the reads through MiXCR, one entry per CDR3 protein. The sample has 400,000 to 500,000 distinct CDR3 sequences; under 80% are singletons. V shed 6 bases and J shed 1 base, with 15 bases lying between them. The CDR3 is 15 residues long. Germline-derived CDR1 and CDR2 are KGHSH and LQKENI. The data are from a study of CD8+CD57+ T cells in acquired aplastic anemia. Across the whole study: Sorted CD4+ and CD8+ cells yielded around 3.2 ug of DNA on average.

Study results and limitations: No significant patient-versus-control difference appeared in CD8+ Simpson's diversity.

Sequenced material: sorted CD4+, CD8+, or CD8+CD57+ T cells (not recorded which) from PBMCs. This chain links TRBV18 with TRBJ1-1; tentative D call: TRBD1 (6 bases). The sequence was collected from a human donor in good health, serving as a control. The CDR3 coding sequence is TGTGCCAGCTCCCAACCCACAGGGAGGAACACTGAAGCTTTCTTT. Protein sequence: CASSQPTGRNTEAFF.